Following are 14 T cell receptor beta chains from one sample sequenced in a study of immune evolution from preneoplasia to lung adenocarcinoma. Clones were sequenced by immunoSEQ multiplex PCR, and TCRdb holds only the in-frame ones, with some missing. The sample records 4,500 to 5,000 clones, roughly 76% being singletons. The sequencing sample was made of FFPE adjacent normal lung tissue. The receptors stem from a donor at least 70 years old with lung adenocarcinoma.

The CDR3 sequence: CAITGTSHEQFF. DNA for the CDR3: TGTGCCATCACCGGGACTAGTCATGAGCAGTTCTTC. V usage is TRBV10-3 and J usage is TRBJ2-1; 8 nucleotides align to TRBD2. Trimming cost V 7 bases and J 8 bases; bases outside gene matches: 4. Germline values: CDR1 ENHRY, CDR2 SYGVKD. The CDR3 covers 12 residues.

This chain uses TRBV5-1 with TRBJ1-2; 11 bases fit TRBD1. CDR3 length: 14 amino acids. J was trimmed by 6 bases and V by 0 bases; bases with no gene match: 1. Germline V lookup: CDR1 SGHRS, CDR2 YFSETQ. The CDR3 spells CASSLGGQGDGYTF. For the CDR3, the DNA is TGCGCCAGCAGCTTGGGGGGACAGGGGGATGGCTACACCTTC.

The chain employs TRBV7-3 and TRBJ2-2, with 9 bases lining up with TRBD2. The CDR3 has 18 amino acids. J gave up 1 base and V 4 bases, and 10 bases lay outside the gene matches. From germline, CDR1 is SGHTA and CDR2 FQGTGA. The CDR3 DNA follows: TGTGCCAGCAGCTCGAGGGAAAGCGGGGGGAAGAACACCGGGGAGCTGTTTTTT. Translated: CASSSRESGGKNTGELFF.

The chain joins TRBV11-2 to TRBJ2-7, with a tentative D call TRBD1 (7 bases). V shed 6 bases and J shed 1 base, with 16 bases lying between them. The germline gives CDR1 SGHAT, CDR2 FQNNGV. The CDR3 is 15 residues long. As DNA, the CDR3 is TGTGCCAGCAGTACAAGCAGGGGGGCATCCTACGAGCAGTACTTC. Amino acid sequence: CASSTSRGASYEQYF.

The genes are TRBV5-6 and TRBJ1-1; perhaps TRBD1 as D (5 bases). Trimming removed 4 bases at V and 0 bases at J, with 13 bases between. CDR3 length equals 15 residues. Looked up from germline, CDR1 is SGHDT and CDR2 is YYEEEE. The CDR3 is CASSPRGGLNTEAFF. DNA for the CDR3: TGTGCCAGCAGCCCGAGGGGAGGGCTGAACACTGAAGCTTTCTTT. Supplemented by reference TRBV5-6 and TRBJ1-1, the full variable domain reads DAGVTQSPTHLIKTRGQQVTLRCSPKSGHDTVSWYQQALGQGPQFIFQYYEEEERQRGNFPDRFSGHQFPNYSSELNVNALLLGDSALYLCASSPRGGLNTEAFFGQGTRLTVV.

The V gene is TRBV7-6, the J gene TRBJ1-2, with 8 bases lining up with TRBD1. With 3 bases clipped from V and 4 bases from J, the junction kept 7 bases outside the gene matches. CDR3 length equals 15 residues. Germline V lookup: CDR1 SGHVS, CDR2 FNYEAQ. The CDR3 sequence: CASSFVAGGSYGYTF. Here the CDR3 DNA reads TGTGCCAGCAGCTTCGTGGCAGGGGGCAGCTATGGCTACACCTTC.

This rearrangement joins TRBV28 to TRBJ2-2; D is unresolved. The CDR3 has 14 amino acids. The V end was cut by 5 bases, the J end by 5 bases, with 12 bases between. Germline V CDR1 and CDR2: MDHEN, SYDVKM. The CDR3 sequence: CASSPFSRTGELFF. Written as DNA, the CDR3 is TGTGCCAGCAGTCCATTCAGTCGTACCGGGGAGCTGTTTTTT.

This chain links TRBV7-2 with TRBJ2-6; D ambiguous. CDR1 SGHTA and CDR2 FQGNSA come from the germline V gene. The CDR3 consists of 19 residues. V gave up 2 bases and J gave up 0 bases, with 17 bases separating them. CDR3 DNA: TGTGCCAGCAGCTTAACTTTCACGGACGGATCCTCTGGGGCCAACGTCCTGACTTTC. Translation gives CASSLTFTDGSSGANVLTF.

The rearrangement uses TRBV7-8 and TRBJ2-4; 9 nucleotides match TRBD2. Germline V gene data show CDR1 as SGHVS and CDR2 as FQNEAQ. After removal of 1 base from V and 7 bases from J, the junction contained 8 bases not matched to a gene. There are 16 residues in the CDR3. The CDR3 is CASSLGGRDGLNIQYF. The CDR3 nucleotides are TGTGCCAGCAGCTTAGGCGGGAGGGACGGTCTTAACATTCAGTACTTC.

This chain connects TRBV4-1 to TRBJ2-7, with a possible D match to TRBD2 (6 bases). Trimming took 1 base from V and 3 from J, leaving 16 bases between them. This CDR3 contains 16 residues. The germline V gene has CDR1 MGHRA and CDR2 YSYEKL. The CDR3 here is CASSQGSMRGFYEQYF. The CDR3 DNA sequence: TGCGCCAGCAGCCAAGGTTCCATGCGGGGTTTCTACGAGCAGTACTTC.

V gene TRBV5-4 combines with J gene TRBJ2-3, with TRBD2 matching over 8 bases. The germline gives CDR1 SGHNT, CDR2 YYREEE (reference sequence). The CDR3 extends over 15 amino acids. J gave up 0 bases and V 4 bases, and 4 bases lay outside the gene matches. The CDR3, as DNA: TGTGCCAGCAGCGCCGGGAGGGCTAGCACAGATACGCAGTATTTT. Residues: CASSAGRASTDTQYF.

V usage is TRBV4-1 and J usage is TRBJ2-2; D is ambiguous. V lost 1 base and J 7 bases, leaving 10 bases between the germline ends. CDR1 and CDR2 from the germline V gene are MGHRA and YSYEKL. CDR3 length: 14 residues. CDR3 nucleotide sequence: TGCGCCAGCAGCCAAGCCCCGTCTAGCGGGGAGCTGTTTTTT. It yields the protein CASSQAPSSGELFF.

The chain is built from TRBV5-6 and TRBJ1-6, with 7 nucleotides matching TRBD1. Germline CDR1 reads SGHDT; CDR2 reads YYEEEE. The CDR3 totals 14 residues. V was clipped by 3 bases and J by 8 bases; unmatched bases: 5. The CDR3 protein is CASSSGQVYSPLHF. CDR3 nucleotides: TGTGCCAGCAGCTCTGGACAGGTTTATTCACCCCTCCACTTT.

CDR3 coding DNA: TGTGCCAGCAGTGACCCAGGGATGGGTGGTGAAAAACTGTTTTTT. This sequence encodes CASSDPGMGGEKLFF. The chain has TRBV25-1 and TRBJ1-4, with D perhaps TRBD1 (5 bases). V lost 3 bases to trimming and J lost 7 bases, with 15 bases between them. The CDR3 has 15 amino acids. CDR1 and CDR2 from the germline V gene are MGHDK and SYGVNS. Complete variable domain (other parts from reference TRBV25-1 and TRBJ1-4): EADIYQTPRYLVIGTGKKITLECSQTMGHDKMYWYQQDPGMELHLIHYSYGVNSTEKGDLSSESTVSRIRTEHFPLTLESARPSHTSQYLCASSDPGMGGEKLFFGSGTQLSVL.